One T cell receptor beta chain is described in this entry. Trimming removed 2 bases from V and 7 bases from J; junction bases left unmatched: 13. The germline V gene encodes CDR1 MDHEN and CDR2 SYDVKM. This CDR3 contains 17 residues. This sample was taken from a study of shared clonotypes between healthy human individuals. On the study more broadly: Three men and a couple of women, aged 18 to 49, were donors. Researchers assigned three CD4 naive, three CD4 memory, two CD8 naive and one CD8 memory plate to each donor.

Original analysis: Filtering differed, since immunoSEQ gave only junction sequences and no quality scores. Data came from immunoSEQ multiplex PCR; TCRdb stores just in-frame clones and leaves some out. V and J calls plus clone size are reproduced from that table; the DNA served to infer D and trimming. Here the sample spans fewer than 1.4 million clones, 78% being singletons. Researchers partitioned CD4+ cells into CD45RA+ naive and CD45RA-negative memory subsets. Material for sequencing was memory CD4+ T cells from PBMCs. Subset defined: CD45RA-negative fraction. V gene TRBV28 combines with J gene TRBJ2-2; TRBD2 aligns across 7 bases. The origin of this receptor is a man aged 18 to 30 in good health. Some clones in this sample may be carry-over from other donors' samples. The CDR3 reads CASSLRLAARTSGELFF. In DNA, the CDR3 is TGTGCCAGCAGTTTACGGCTAGCGGCCAGGACGAGCGGGGAGCTGTTTTTT.